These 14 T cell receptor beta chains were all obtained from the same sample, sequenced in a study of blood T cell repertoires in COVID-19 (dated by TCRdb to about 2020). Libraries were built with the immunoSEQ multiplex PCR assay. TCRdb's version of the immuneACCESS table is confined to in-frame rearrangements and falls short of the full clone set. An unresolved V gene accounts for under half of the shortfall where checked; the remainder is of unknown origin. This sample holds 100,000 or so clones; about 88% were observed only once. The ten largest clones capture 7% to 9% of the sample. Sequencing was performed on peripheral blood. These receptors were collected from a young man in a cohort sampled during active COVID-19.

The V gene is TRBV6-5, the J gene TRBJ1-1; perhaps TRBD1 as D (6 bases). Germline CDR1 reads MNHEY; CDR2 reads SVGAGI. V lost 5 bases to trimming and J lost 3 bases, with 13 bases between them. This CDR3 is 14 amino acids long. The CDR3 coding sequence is TGTGCCAGCAGTAGAGACGGACAGTACACTGAAGCTTTCTTT. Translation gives CASSRDGQYTEAFF.

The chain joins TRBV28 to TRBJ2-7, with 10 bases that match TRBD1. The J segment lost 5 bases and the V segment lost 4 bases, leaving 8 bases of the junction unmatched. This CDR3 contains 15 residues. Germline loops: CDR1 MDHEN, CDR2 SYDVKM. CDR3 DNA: TGTGCCAGCAGTTCTGCGACAGGGGGCCGAAACGAGCAGTACTTC. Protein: CASSSATGGRNEQYF.

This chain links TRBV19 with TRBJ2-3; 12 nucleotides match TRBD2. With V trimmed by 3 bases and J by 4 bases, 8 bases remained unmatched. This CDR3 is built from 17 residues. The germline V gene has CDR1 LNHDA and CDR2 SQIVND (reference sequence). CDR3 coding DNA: TGTGCCAGTAGTATGAGGACTAGCGGGGTCGACGCAGATACGCAGTATTTT. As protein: CASSMRTSGVDADTQYF.

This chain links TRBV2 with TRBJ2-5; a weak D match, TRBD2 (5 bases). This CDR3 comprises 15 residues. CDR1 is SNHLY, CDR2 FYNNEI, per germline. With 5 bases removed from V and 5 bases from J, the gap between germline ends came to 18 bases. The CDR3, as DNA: TGTGCCAGCAGTTCCCGCGGGCCCTCAAGGGAGACCCAGTACTTC. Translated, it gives CASSSRGPSRETQYF.

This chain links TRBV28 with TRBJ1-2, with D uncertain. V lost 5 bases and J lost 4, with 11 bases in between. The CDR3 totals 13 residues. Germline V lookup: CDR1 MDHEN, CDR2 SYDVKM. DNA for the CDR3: TGTGCCAGCAGTCTGCCTGAGGCCTATGGCTACACCTTC. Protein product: CASSLPEAYGYTF.

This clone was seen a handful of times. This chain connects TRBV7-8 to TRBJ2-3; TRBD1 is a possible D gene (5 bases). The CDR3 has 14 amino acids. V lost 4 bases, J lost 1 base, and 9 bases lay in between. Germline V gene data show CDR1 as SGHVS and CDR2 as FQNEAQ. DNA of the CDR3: TGTGCCAGCAGCTGGGGCGGCGGCACAGATACGCAGTATTTT. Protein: CASSWGGGTDTQYF.

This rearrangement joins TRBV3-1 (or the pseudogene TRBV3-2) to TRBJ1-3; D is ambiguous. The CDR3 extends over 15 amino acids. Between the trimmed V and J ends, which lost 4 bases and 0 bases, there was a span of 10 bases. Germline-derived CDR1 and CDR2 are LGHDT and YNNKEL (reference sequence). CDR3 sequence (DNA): TGTGCCAGCAGCCCGGGTCTTCCCTCTGGAAACACCATATATTTT. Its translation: CASSPGLPSGNTIYF.

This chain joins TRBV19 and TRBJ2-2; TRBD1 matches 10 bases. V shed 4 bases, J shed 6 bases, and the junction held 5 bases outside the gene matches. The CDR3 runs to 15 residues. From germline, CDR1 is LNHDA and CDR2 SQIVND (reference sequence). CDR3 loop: CASSTTGQGSGELFF. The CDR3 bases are TGTGCCAGTAGTACCACGGGACAGGGGTCCGGGGAGCTGTTTTTT.

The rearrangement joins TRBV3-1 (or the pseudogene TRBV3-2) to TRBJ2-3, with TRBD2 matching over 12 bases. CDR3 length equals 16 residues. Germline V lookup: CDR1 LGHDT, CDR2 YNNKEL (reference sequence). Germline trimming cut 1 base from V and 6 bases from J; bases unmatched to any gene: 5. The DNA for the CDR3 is TGTGCCAGCAGCCAAGTAGCTAGCGGGGGGGCGGATACGCAGTATTTT. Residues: CASSQVASGGADTQYF.

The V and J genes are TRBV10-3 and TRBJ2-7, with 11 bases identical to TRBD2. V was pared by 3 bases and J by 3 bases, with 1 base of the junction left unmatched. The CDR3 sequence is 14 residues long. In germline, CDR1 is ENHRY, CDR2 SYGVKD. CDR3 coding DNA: TGTGCCATCAGTGATGGGACTAGCGGCTACGAGCAGTACTTC. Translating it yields CAISDGTSGYEQYF.

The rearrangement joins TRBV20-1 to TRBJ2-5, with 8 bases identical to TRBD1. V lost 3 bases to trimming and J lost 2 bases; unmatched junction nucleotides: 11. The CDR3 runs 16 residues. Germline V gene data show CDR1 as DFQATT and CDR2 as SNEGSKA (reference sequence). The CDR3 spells CSASPAQGGRQETQYF. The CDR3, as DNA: TGCAGTGCTAGTCCCGCACAGGGGGGTAGGCAAGAGACCCAGTACTTC.

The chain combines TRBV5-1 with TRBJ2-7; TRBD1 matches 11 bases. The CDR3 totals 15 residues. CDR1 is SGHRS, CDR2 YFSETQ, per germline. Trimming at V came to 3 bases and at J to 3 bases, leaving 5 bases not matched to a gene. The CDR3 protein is CASSWGQGEIYEQYF. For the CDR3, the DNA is TGCGCCAGCAGCTGGGGACAGGGGGAGATCTACGAGCAGTACTTC.

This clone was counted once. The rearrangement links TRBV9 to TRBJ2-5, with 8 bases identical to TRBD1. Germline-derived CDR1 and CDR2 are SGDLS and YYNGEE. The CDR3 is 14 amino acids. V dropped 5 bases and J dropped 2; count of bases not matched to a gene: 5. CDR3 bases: TGTGCCAGCAGTGCTGGGACAGGACAAGAGACCCAGTACTTC. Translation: CASSAGTGQETQYF.

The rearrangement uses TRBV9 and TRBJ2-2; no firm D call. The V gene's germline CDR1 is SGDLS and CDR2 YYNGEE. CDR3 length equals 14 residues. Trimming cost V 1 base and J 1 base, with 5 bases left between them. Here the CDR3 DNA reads TGTGCCAGCAGCGTAAACGGGAACACCGGGGAGCTGTTTTTT. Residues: CASSVNGNTGELFF.